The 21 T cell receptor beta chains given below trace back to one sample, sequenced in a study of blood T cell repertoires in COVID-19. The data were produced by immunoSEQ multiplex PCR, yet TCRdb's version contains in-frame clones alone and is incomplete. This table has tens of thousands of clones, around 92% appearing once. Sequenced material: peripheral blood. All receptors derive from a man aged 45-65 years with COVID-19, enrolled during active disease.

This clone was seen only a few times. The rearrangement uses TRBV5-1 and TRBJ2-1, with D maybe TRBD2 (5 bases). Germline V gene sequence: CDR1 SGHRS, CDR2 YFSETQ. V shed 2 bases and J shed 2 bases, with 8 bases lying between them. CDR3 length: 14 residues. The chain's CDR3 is CASSFRGAYNEQFF. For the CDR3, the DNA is TGCGCCAGCAGCTTCCGGGGAGCCTACAATGAGCAGTTCTTC.

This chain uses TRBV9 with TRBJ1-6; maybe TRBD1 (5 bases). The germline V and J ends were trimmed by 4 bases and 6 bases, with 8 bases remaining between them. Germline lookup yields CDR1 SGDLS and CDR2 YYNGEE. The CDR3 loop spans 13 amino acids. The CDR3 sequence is CASSPRVNSPLHF. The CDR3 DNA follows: TGTGCCAGCAGCCCCAGGGTTAATTCACCCCTCCACTTT. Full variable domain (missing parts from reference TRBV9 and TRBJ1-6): DSGVTQTPKHLITATGQRVTLRCSPRSGDLSVYWYQQSLDQGLQFLIQYYNGEERAKGNILERFSAQQFPDLHSELNLSSLELGDSALYFCASSPRVNSPLHFGNGTRLTVT.

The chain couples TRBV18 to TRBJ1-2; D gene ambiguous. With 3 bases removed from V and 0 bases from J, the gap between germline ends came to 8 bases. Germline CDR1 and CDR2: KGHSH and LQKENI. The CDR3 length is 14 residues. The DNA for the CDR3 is TGTGCCAGCTCACCTGTCCTTACTAACTATGGCTACACCTTC. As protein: CASSPVLTNYGYTF.

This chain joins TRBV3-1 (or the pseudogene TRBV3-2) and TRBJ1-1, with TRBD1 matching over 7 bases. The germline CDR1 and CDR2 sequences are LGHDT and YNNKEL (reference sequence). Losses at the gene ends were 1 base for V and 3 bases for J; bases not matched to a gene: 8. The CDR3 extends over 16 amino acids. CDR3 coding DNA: TGTGCCAGCAGCCAAGTACAGGGGAGGCGATACACTGAAGCTTTCTTT. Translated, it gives CASSQVQGRRYTEAFF.

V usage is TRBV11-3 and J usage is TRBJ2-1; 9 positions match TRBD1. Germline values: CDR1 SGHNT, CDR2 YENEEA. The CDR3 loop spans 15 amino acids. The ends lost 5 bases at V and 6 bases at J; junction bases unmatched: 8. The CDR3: CASSPGTGSFNEQFF. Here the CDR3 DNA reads TGTGCCAGCAGCCCCGGGACAGGGTCGTTCAATGAGCAGTTCTTC.

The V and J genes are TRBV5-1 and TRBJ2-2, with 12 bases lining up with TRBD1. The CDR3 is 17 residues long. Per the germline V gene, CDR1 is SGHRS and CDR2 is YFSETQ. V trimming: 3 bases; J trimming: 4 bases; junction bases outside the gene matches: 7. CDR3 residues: CASSWAGTGGSTGELFF. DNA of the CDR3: TGCGCCAGCAGCTGGGCCGGGACAGGGGGCTCCACCGGGGAGCTGTTTTTT.

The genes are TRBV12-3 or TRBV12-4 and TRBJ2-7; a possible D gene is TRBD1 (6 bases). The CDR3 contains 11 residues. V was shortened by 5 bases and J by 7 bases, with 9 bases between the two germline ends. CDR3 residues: CASSQGTEQYF. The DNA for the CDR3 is TGTGCCAGCAGTCAAGGGACAGAGCAGTACTTC.

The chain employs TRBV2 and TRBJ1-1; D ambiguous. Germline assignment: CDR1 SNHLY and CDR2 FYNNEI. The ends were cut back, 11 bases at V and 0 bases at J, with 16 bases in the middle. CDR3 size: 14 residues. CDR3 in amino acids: CASLAALMNTEAFF. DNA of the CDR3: TGTGCCTCGCTTGCGGCCCTCATGAACACTGAAGCTTTCTTT.

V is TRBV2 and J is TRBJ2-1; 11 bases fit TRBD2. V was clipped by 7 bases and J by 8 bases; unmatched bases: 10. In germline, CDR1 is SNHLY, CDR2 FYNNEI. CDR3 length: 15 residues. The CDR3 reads CASMSLAGGSDEQFF. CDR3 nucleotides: TGTGCCAGCATGAGTCTAGCGGGGGGTAGTGATGAGCAGTTCTTC.

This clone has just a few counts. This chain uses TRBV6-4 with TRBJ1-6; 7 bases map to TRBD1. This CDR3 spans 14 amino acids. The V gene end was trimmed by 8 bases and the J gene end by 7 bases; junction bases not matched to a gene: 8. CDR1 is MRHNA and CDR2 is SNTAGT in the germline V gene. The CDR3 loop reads CASFLGDRNSPLHF. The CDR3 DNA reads TGTGCCAGCTTTCTGGGGGACAGAAATTCACCCCTCCACTTT.

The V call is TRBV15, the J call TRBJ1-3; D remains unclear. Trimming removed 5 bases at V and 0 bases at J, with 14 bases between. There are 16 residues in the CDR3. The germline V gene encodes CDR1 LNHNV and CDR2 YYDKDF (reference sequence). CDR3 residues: CATSPGKSSSGNTIYF. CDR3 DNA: TGTGCCACCAGCCCAGGAAAATCGAGCTCTGGAAACACCATATATTTT.

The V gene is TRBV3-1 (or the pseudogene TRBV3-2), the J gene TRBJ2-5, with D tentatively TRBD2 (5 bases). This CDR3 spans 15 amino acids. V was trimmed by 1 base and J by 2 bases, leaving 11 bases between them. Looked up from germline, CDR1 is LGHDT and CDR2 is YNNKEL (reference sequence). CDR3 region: CASSQALERQETQYF. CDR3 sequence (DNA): TGTGCCAGCAGCCAAGCGCTGGAGCGGCAAGAGACCCAGTACTTC.

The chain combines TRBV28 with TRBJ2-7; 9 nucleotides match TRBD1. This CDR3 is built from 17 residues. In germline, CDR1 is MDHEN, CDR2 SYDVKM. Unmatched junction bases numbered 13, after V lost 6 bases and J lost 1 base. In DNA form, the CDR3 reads TGTGCCAGCAGCCCTTTCACCGGGACAGGGATATCCTACGAGCAGTACTTC. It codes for CASSPFTGTGISYEQYF.

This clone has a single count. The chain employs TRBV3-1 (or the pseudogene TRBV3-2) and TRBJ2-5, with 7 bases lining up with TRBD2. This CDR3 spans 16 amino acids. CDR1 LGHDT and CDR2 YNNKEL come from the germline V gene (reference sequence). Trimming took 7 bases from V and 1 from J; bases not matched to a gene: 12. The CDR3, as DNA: TGTGCCAGCACCACGACCCTACTAGCGTCCCAAGAGACCCAGTACTTC. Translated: CASTTTLLASQETQYF.

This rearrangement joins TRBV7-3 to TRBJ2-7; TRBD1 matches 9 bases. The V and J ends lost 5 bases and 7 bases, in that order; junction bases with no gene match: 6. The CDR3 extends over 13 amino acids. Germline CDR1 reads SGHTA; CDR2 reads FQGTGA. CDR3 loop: CASSTGGAGEQYF. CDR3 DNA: TGTGCCAGCAGCACAGGGGGCGCCGGGGAGCAGTACTTC.

The DNA for the CDR3 is TGCGCCAGCAGCTGGAGGGACAGCTCCCAAGAGACCCAGTACTTC. Translating it yields CASSWRDSSQETQYF. The chain links TRBV5-1 to TRBJ2-5; D perhaps matches TRBD1 (7 bases). Germline CDR1 reads SGHRS; CDR2 reads YFSETQ. Trimming shortened V by 3 bases and J by 1 base, and 13 bases separated the two germline ends. The CDR3 extends over 15 amino acids. Supplemented by reference TRBV5-1 and TRBJ2-5, the full variable domain reads KAGVTQTPRYLIKTRGQQVTLSCSPISGHRSVSWYQQTPGQGLQFLFEYFSETQRNKGNFPGRFSGRQFSNSRSEMNVSTLELGDSALYLCASSWRDSSQETQYFGPGTRLLVL.

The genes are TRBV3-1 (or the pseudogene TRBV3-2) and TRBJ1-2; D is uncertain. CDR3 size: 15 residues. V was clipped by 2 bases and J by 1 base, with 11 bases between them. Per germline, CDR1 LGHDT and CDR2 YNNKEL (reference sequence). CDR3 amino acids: CASSQKSKINYGYTF. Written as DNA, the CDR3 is TGTGCCAGCAGCCAAAAGAGTAAGATTAACTATGGCTACACCTTC.

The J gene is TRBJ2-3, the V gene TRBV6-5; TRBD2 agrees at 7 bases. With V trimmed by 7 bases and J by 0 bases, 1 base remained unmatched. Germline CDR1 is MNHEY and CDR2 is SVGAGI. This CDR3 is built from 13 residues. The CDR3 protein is CASTGGSTDTQYF. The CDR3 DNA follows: TGTGCCAGCACCGGGGGGAGCACAGATACGCAGTATTTT.

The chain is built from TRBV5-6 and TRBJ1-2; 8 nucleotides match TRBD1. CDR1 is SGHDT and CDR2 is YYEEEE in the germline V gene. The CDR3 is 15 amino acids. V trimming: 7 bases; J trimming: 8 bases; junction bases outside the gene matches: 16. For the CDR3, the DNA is TGTGCCAGCGCGCTTTCAGGGGGCGCGGTTTACGGCTACACCTTC. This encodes CASALSGGAVYGYTF.

The CDR3 DNA follows: TGTGCCAGCAGCTGGGCGGGGGCCAGCACAGATACGCAGTATTTT. This sequence encodes CASSWAGASTDTQYF. The chain combines TRBV11-2 with TRBJ2-3, with D possibly matching TRBD2 (7 bases). The V end lost 4 bases, the J end lost 0 bases, and 11 bases lay between the germline ends. CDR1 SGHAT and CDR2 FQNNGV come from the germline V gene. The length of the CDR3 is 15 residues.

This chain's CDR3 is CASSQCPQDRLAQETQYF. CDR3 coding DNA: TGCGCCAGCAGTCAATGCCCCCAGGACAGGTTGGCCCAAGAGACCCAGTACTTC. This chain links TRBV23-1 with TRBJ2-5, with TRBD1 matching 7 bases. TRBV23-1 carries the ORF label, with uncertain function. This CDR3 has 18 residues. The V and J ends lost 1 base and 1 base, in that order; junction bases with no gene match: 12.